Shown below are 25 T cell receptor beta chains from a single sample sequenced in a study of T cell responses to AZD1222 COVID-19 vaccine. Clones were read by immunoSEQ multiplex PCR, and TCRdb kept only the in-frame ones, dropping some. The repertoire holds around 180,000 clones, with approximately 94% as singletons. Sequenced material: peripheral blood, taken on day 0 of AZD1222 vaccination. The receptors originated from an adult in good health.

The chain has TRBV5-1 and TRBJ2-6, with no clear D. The CDR3 sequence is 15 residues long. The V gene lost 0 bases and the J gene lost 4 bases, with 8 bases spanning the gap. Germline CDR1 and CDR2: SGHRS and YFSETQ. The chain's CDR3 is CASSLAQMGANVLTF. The CDR3 DNA reads TGCGCCAGCAGCTTGGCCCAGATGGGGGCCAACGTCCTGACTTTC.

V usage is TRBV1 and J usage is TRBJ2-4; the table gives TRBD1 as D, unverified against the DNA. TRBV1 corresponds to a pseudogene. The CDR3 runs 20 residues. CDR3: CTSSRMVGTGDKVAKNIQYF. In DNA form, the CDR3 reads TGCACCAGCAGCCGAATGGTGGGGACAGGGGACAAAGTAGCCAAAAACATTCAGTACTTC.

This sequence joins TRBV28 and TRBJ1-2, with a possible D match to TRBD1 (5 bases). With 3 bases removed from V and 4 bases from J, the gap between germline ends came to 12 bases. The CDR3 is made up of 14 amino acids. Per the germline V gene, CDR1 is MDHEN and CDR2 is SYDVKM. This CDR3 is CASSFLGEPYGYTF. The CDR3 DNA follows: TGTGCCAGCAGTTTTTTGGGGGAGCCCTATGGCTACACCTTC.

This rearrangement joins TRBV7-9 to TRBJ1-1; D may be TRBD1 (5 bases). Between the trimmed V and J ends, which lost 4 bases and 2 bases, there was a span of 8 bases. The CDR3 length is 13 residues. CDR1 is SEHNR and CDR2 is FQNEAQ in the germline V gene (reference sequence). CDR3 region: CASSSTGNTEAFF. CDR3 in DNA: TGTGCCAGCAGCTCCACAGGAAACACTGAAGCTTTCTTT.

The chain is built from TRBV30 and TRBJ2-7; 7 nucleotides match TRBD2. Trimming removed 6 bases from V and 4 bases from J; junction bases left unmatched: 6. This CDR3 region has 12 residues. In germline, CDR1 is GTSNPN, CDR2 SVGIG (reference sequence). The CDR3 DNA sequence: TGTGCCTGTCGGGGGGTAGTGTACGAGCAGTACTTC. Translated: CACRGVVYEQYF.

V gene TRBV3-1 (or the pseudogene TRBV3-2) combines with J gene TRBJ1-6; D remains unclear. Germline assignment: CDR1 LGHDT and CDR2 YNNKEL (reference sequence). Trimming removed 2 bases from V and 5 bases from J, with 7 bases in between. CDR3 size: 14 residues. Written as DNA, the CDR3 is TGTGCCAGCAGCCAAACGCAGGATAATTCACCCCTCCACTTT. Amino acid sequence: CASSQTQDNSPLHF.

V and J are TRBV28 and TRBJ1-1, with D possibly being TRBD1 (6 bases). This CDR3 has 14 residues. Germline V CDR1 and CDR2: MDHEN, SYDVKM. The V and J ends lost 2 bases and 9 bases respectively, with 16 bases between them. The CDR3 reads CASSLGQRRMKAFF. CDR3 DNA sequence: TGTGCCAGCAGTTTAGGACAGCGCCGTATGAAAGCTTTCTTT.

The rearrangement links TRBV7-2 to TRBJ2-1; D gene ambiguous. V lost 5 bases, J lost 9 bases, and 11 bases lay in between. The CDR3 consists of 12 residues. Germline V CDR1 and CDR2: SGHTA, FQGNSA. As DNA, the CDR3 is TGTGCCAGCAGCGGACCATTGGGTGAGCAGTTCTTC. It encodes CASSGPLGEQFF. The full variable domain, its missing parts supplied by reference TRBV7-2 and TRBJ2-1, is GAGVSQSPSNKVTEKGKDVELRCDPISGHTALYWYRQSLGQGLEFLIYFQGNSAPDKSGLPSDRFSAERTGGSVSTLTIQRTQQEDSAVYLCASSGPLGEQFFGPGTRLTVL.

The chain combines TRBV5-1 with TRBJ1-2; D call uncertain. V was cut by 2 bases and J by 6 bases, with 11 bases left in between. The CDR3 is made up of 13 amino acids. Germline lookup yields CDR1 SGHRS and CDR2 YFSETQ. CDR3 protein: CASSFGVKDGYTF. The CDR3 DNA reads as TGCGCCAGCAGCTTTGGAGTAAAGGATGGCTACACCTTC.

This sequence joins TRBV5-6 and TRBJ1-1; no firm D call. This CDR3 has 13 residues. V gave up 4 bases and J gave up 6 bases, with 13 bases separating them. CDR1 and CDR2 from the germline V gene are SGHDT and YYEEEE. The CDR3 protein is CASSPGSDAEAFF. The DNA for the CDR3 is TGTGCCAGCAGCCCCGGGAGTGATGCTGAAGCTTTCTTT.

The chain carries TRBV3-1 (or the pseudogene TRBV3-2) and TRBJ2-1; 14 nucleotides align to TRBD2. The CDR3 is 16 amino acids. Germline V gene data show CDR1 as LGHDT and CDR2 as YNNKEL (reference sequence). The V gene end was trimmed by 3 bases and the J gene end by 6 bases; junction bases not matched to a gene: 4. The chain's CDR3 is CASSQWGLAGVNEQFF. The CDR3 bases are TGTGCCAGCAGCCAGTGGGGACTAGCGGGAGTCAATGAGCAGTTCTTC.

J is TRBJ1-5 and V is TRBV19; D is unresolved. Germline CDR1 is LNHDA and CDR2 is SQIVND (reference sequence). The length of the CDR3 is 14 residues. The V end was cut by 5 bases, the J end by 6 bases, with 14 bases between. The CDR3 nucleotides are TGTGCCAGTAGTTCCCCGGGTCCCGGTCAGCCCCAGCATTTT. It encodes CASSSPGPGQPQHF.

The rearrangement links TRBV7-6 to TRBJ2-2; D gene unclear. This CDR3 has 13 residues. V dropped 1 base and J dropped 5 bases, with 5 bases sitting between them. Germline values: CDR1 SGHVS, CDR2 FNYEAQ. This chain's CDR3 is CASSLGRTGELFF. CDR3 nucleotide sequence: TGTGCCAGCAGCTTAGGCCGGACCGGGGAGCTGTTTTTT.

J is TRBJ2-3 and V is TRBV14; D is unclear. Germline CDR1 SGHDN, CDR2 FVKESK. The CDR3 has 13 amino acids. V was trimmed by 0 bases and J by 8 bases, leaving 9 bases between them. The DNA of the CDR3 is TGTGCCAGCAGCCAAGATAGGACCGCTACGCAGTATTTT. It encodes CASSQDRTATQYF. The entire variable domain, with the rest obtained from reference TRBV14 and TRBJ2-3, is as follows: EAGVTQFPSHSVIEKGQTVTLRCDPISGHDNLYWYRRVMGKEIKFLLHFVKESKQDESGMPNNRFLAERTGGTYSTLKVQPAELEDSGVYFCASSQDRTATQYFGPGTRLTVL.

The chain recombines TRBV21-1 with TRBJ2-7; the table's D gene call, TRBD2, was not cross checked with the DNA. TRBV21-1 has pseudogene status. CDR3 length equals 16 residues. The CDR3 DNA follows: TGTGCCCGATCCGGGACTAGCGGGTCTACGGGCTACGAGCAGTACTTC. This translates into CARSGTSGSTGYEQYF.

The rearrangement joins TRBV28 to TRBJ1-2; no clear D gene. The V end lost 3 bases, the J end lost 4 bases, and 12 bases lay between the germline ends. CDR1 is MDHEN and CDR2 is SYDVKM in the germline V gene. This CDR3 comprises 14 residues. The CDR3 is CASSFMLQIYGYTF. The CDR3 bases are TGTGCCAGCAGTTTCATGTTACAGATCTATGGCTACACCTTC.

This clone was detected only once. The chain recombines TRBV28 with TRBJ2-5, with 10 bases aligning to TRBD2. Germline loops: CDR1 MDHEN, CDR2 SYDVKM. CDR3 length equals 14 residues. Germline trimming cut 5 bases from V and 3 bases from J; bases unmatched to any gene: 3. CDR3 sequence (DNA): TGTGCCAGCAGTCCTGGGACTAGCGAAGAGACCCAGTACTTC. Translating gives CASSPGTSEETQYF.

This chain joins TRBV7-2 and TRBJ2-2; 10 bases align to TRBD1. The CDR3 covers 18 residues. The junction had 7 bases not matched to a gene; V was cut back by 0 bases and J by 3 bases. Germline V CDR1 and CDR2: SGHTA, FQGNSA. The CDR3 here is CASSLAWWDRGHTGELFF. CDR3 sequence (DNA): TGTGCCAGCAGCTTAGCGTGGTGGGACAGGGGACACACCGGGGAGCTGTTTTTT.

V gene TRBV19 combines with J gene TRBJ2-2, with 9 bases aligning to TRBD1. CDR3 length: 14 residues. Trimming at V came to 3 bases and at J to 6 bases, leaving 2 bases not matched to a gene. Germline V lookup: CDR1 LNHDA, CDR2 SQIVND (reference sequence). The CDR3 region is CASSMTGGSGELFF. The DNA for the CDR3 is TGTGCCAGTAGTATGACAGGGGGTTCCGGGGAGCTGTTTTTT.

The chain couples TRBV2 to TRBJ2-1; D is unresolved. Germline V gene data show CDR1 as SNHLY and CDR2 as FYNNEI. This CDR3 region has 16 residues. V was clipped by 6 bases and J by 1 base, with 16 bases between them. CDR3: CASSGDGLRSYNEQFF. The CDR3 DNA follows: TGTGCCAGCAGCGGCGACGGGCTGCGGTCCTACAATGAGCAGTTCTTC.

The chain has TRBV5-1 and TRBJ1-6; 10 bases match TRBD1. CDR1 and CDR2 from the germline V gene are SGHRS and YFSETQ. J was trimmed by 10 bases and V by 0 bases; bases with no gene match: 7. The CDR3 has 16 residues. CDR3 nucleotide sequence: TGCGCCAGCAGCTTGGGGTTCGGACAGGGGGAGTCACCCCTCCACTTT. As protein: CASSLGFGQGESPLHF. The full variable domain, its missing parts supplied by reference TRBV5-1 and TRBJ1-6, is KAGVTQTPRYLIKTRGQQVTLSCSPISGHRSVSWYQQTPGQGLQFLFEYFSETQRNKGNFPGRFSGRQFSNSRSEMNVSTLELGDSALYLCASSLGFGQGESPLHFGNGTRLTVT.

The chain joins TRBV7-8 to TRBJ2-5; D gene uncertain. The germline gives CDR1 SGHVS, CDR2 FQNEAQ. V shed 5 bases and J shed 2 bases, with 12 bases lying between them. CDR3 length equals 14 residues. In nucleotides, the CDR3 is TGTGCCAGCAGCCCCGGGCATGGGCAAGAGACCCAGTACTTC. This sequence encodes CASSPGHGQETQYF.

The genes are TRBV18 and TRBJ2-1, with TRBD1 identical over 8 bases. The germline V gene has CDR1 KGHSH and CDR2 LQKENI. With 6 bases clipped from V and 1 base from J, the junction kept 5 bases outside the gene matches. This CDR3 spans 15 amino acids. The CDR3 protein is CASSGTGGSYNEQFF. The CDR3 DNA sequence: TGTGCCAGCTCTGGTACAGGGGGTTCCTACAATGAGCAGTTCTTC.

The CDR3 DNA sequence: TGTGCCAGCAGCCAAACCGGACAGGGCGCAAACACCATATATTTT. This codes for CASSQTGQGANTIYF. The rearrangement joins TRBV4-2 to TRBJ1-3, with 8 bases lining up with TRBD1. Per germline, CDR1 LGHNA and CDR2 YNFKEQ. V was clipped by 2 bases and J by 6 bases; unmatched bases: 6. This CDR3 contains 15 residues.

V is TRBV9 and J is TRBJ2-2; D may be TRBD1 (6 bases). The CDR3 sequence is 15 residues long. The germline CDR1 and CDR2 sequences are SGDLS and YYNGEE. V was pared by 4 bases and J by 1 base, with 11 bases between. DNA of the CDR3: TGTGCCAGCAGCCCCGGGACATTGAACACCGGGGAGCTGTTTTTT. Amino acids: CASSPGTLNTGELFF.